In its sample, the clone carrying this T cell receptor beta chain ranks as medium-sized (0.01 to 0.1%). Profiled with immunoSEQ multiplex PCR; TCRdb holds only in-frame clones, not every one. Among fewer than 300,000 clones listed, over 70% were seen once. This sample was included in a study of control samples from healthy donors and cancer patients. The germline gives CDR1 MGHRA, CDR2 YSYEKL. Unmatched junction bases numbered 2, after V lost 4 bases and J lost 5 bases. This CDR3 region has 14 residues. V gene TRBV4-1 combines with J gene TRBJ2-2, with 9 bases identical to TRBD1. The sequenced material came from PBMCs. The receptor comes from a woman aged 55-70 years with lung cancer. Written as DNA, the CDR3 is TGCGCCAGCAGCCGGGACAGGGCGACCGGGGAGCTGTTTTTT. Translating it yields CASSRDRATGELFF.